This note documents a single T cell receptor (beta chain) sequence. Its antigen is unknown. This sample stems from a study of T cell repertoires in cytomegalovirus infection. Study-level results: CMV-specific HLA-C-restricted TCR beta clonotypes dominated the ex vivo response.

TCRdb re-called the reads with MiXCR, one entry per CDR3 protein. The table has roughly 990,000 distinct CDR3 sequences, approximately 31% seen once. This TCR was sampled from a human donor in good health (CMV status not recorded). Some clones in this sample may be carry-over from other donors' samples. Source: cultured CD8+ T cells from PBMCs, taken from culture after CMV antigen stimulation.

The CDR3 DNA sequence: TGCAGTGCCGAGGACAGGCGTAGCAATCAGCCCCAGCATTTT. The encoded protein is CSAEDRRSNQPQHF. J is TRBJ1-5 and V is TRBV20-1, with TRBD1 matching over 7 bases. CDR1 and CDR2 (germline): DFQATT, SNEGSKA (reference sequence). V was clipped by 6 bases and J by 0 bases; unmatched bases: 5. The CDR3 length is 14 residues.